The 24 T cell receptor beta chains below come from one sample, sequenced in a study of blood T cell repertoires in COVID-19. Produced via immunoSEQ multiplex PCR; TCRdb's table is partial and in-frame only. The table includes about 280,000 clones, roughly nine tenths detected once. What was sequenced was peripheral blood. The receptors stem from a man aged 50 to 59 with acute or convalescent COVID-19.

The chain joins TRBV10-1 to TRBJ2-1; 15 nucleotides match TRBD2. CDR1 and CDR2 from the germline V gene are WNHNN and SYGVQD (reference sequence). There are 16 residues in the CDR3. Losses at the gene ends were 4 bases for V and 4 bases for J; bases not matched to a gene: 2. CDR3 in amino acids: CASSGGLAGGYNEQFF. CDR3 bases: TGCGCCAGCAGTGGGGGACTAGCGGGGGGTTACAATGAGCAGTTCTTC.

This chain links TRBV6-5 with TRBJ1-2, with TRBD1 matching 12 bases. V dropped 7 bases and J dropped 8; count of bases not matched to a gene: 11. This CDR3 is built from 15 residues. Germline assignment: CDR1 MNHEY and CDR2 SVGAGI. The CDR3 region has the DNA TGTGCCAGCACAGAAAGCGGGACAGGGGGCTGGGGCTACACCTTC. Translating it yields CASTESGTGGWGYTF.

The J gene is TRBJ2-2, the V gene TRBV7-2; the D gene is possibly TRBD2 (7 bases). V was trimmed by 8 bases and J by 1 base, leaving 17 bases between them. CDR1 is SGHTA, CDR2 FQGNSA, per germline. The CDR3 has 16 residues. The CDR3 DNA sequence: TGTGCCAGCGGAAGGGGGGGACTTCTGAACACCGGGGAGCTGTTTTTT. It translates to CASGRGGLLNTGELFF.

This clone has a single count. This chain joins TRBV7-9 and TRBJ2-5, with D possibly being TRBD2 (5 bases). The CDR3 length is 13 residues. The germline gives CDR1 SEHNR, CDR2 FQNEAQ (reference sequence). Trimming pared 7 bases from V and 2 bases from J, leaving 11 bases between. The CDR3 sequence is CASTLRVQETQYF. Written as DNA, the CDR3 is TGTGCCAGCACCCTGAGGGTTCAAGAGACCCAGTACTTC.

This clone came up many times. The chain carries TRBV27 and TRBJ1-5; TRBD1 aligns across 7 bases. Germline loops: CDR1 MNHEY, CDR2 SMNVEV (reference sequence). The CDR3 runs to 16 residues. The V and J ends lost 5 bases and 2 bases, in that order; junction bases with no gene match: 9. DNA for the CDR3: TGTGCCAGCAGTCCAACGACAGGGACGGGCAATCAGCCCCAGCATTTT. This translates into CASSPTTGTGNQPQHF.

This chain joins TRBV9 and TRBJ1-2, with D possibly TRBD1 on 5 matching bases. V lost 3 bases, J lost 3 bases, and 12 bases lay in between. Germline V gene sequence: CDR1 SGDLS, CDR2 YYNGEE. The CDR3 loop spans 14 amino acids. CDR3 DNA: TGTGCCAGCAGCGGACCCGGGGGTGACTATGGCTACACCTTC. It encodes CASSGPGGDYGYTF.

The chain combines TRBV12-5 with TRBJ2-1; D is possibly TRBD2 (5 bases). V gave up 6 bases and J gave up 5 bases, with 17 bases separating them. The germline V gene has CDR1 LGHNT and CDR2 FRNRAP. This CDR3 is built from 15 residues. CDR3 sequence reads: CASGRTVDYHNEQFF. The CDR3 nucleotides are TGTGCTAGTGGCCGAACAGTCGACTACCACAATGAGCAGTTCTTC.

The genes are TRBV7-3 and TRBJ1-1, with 10 nucleotides matching TRBD1. Per germline, CDR1 SGHTA and CDR2 FQGTGA. CDR3 length: 15 amino acids. J lost 3 bases, V lost 5 bases, and 6 bases had no gene match. Here the CDR3 reads CASSPGQGRDTEAFF. CDR3 sequence (DNA): TGTGCCAGCAGCCCGGGACAGGGGAGAGACACTGAAGCTTTCTTT.

The rearrangement links TRBV5-6 to TRBJ1-2; D remains unclear. Germline assignment: CDR1 SGHDT and CDR2 YYEEEE. V lost 3 bases and J lost 4, with 16 bases in between. The CDR3 is made up of 15 amino acids. CDR3 sequence reads: CASSSGGRTLYGYTF. The CDR3 DNA sequence: TGTGCCAGCAGCTCCGGAGGCAGGACCCTCTATGGCTACACCTTC. Filled out from reference TRBV5-6 and TRBJ1-2, the complete variable domain reads DAGVTQSPTHLIKTRGQQVTLRCSPKSGHDTVSWYQQALGQGPQFIFQYYEEEERQRGNFPDRFSGHQFPNYSSELNVNALLLGDSALYLCASSSGGRTLYGYTFGSGTRLTVV.

The gene calls are TRBV19 and TRBJ1-2, with a tentative D call TRBD1 (6 bases). The CDR3 is 12 amino acids. V lost 8 bases and J lost 4, with 11 bases in between. The germline CDR1 and CDR2 sequences are LNHDA and SQIVND (reference sequence). The CDR3 region has the DNA TGTGCCAGTGGGGAAGGGGGCTATGGCTACACCTTC. It encodes CASGEGGYGYTF.

The V call is TRBV6-6, the J call TRBJ1-5; no clear D gene. The CDR3 is made up of 13 amino acids. Per the germline V gene, CDR1 is MNHNY and CDR2 is SVGAGI (reference sequence). V gave up 0 bases and J gave up 5 bases, with 5 bases separating them. For the CDR3, the DNA is TGTGCCAGCAGTTACTCGGAGGATCAGCCCCAGCATTTT. As protein: CASSYSEDQPQHF.

Comment on this clone: Within the sample, other DNA sequences also encode this same CDR3. The V gene is TRBV5-1, the J gene TRBJ2-5; the match to TRBD1 covers 10 bases. Germline V CDR1 and CDR2: SGHRS, YFSETQ. The CDR3 runs to 13 residues. V lost 4 bases and J lost 4; bases outside the gene matches: 1. The CDR3 nucleotides are TGCGCCAGCAGCCGGGACAGGGGAGAGACCCAGTACTTC. It encodes CASSRDRGETQYF.

About this clone: Other DNA sequences of this sample code for an identical CDR3. This chain joins TRBV30 and TRBJ1-1, with 7 bases identical to TRBD1. Germline V lookup: CDR1 GTSNPN, CDR2 SVGIG (reference sequence). The CDR3 is 13 amino acids. After removal of 0 bases from V and 4 bases from J, the junction contained 2 bases not matched to a gene. The CDR3 region is CAWSVYRGTEAFF. The CDR3 DNA is TGTGCCTGGAGTGTATACAGGGGCACTGAAGCTTTCTTT.

The chain uses TRBV9 and TRBJ1-3; tentatively, D is TRBD1 (6 bases). Trimming left V 3 bases short and J 7 bases short, with 17 bases between. This CDR3 comprises 15 residues. Looked up from germline, CDR1 is SGDLS and CDR2 is YYNGEE. The CDR3 loop reads CASSAEQGLGNTIYF. The CDR3 region has the DNA TGTGCCAGCAGCGCCGAACAGGGCTTAGGGAACACCATATATTTT.

The CDR3 loop is CASSPGGVTKNIQYF. The CDR3 coding sequence is TGTGCCAGCAGTCCGGGAGGGGTAACCAAAAACATTCAGTACTTC. The genes are TRBV27 and TRBJ2-4; 8 bases line up with TRBD2. CDR3 length equals 15 residues. Germline CDR1 and CDR2: MNHEY and SMNVEV (reference sequence). After removal of 5 bases from V and 2 bases from J, the junction contained 5 bases not matched to a gene.

V usage is TRBV6-2 or TRBV6-3 and J usage is TRBJ1-1; no definite D call. Germline lookup yields CDR1 MNHEY and CDR2 SVGEGT. Trimming took 6 bases from V and 2 from J, leaving 13 bases between them. The CDR3 consists of 14 residues. The CDR3 bases are TGTGCCAGCAGCTATATCGGGGTAAACACTGAAGCTTTCTTT. Translated, it gives CASSYIGVNTEAFF.

This clone turned up a few times. The chain has TRBV21-1 and TRBJ1-2; the table's TRBD1 call for D was not verified on the DNA. TRBV21-1 is a known pseudogene. The CDR3 sequence is 14 residues long. Here the CDR3 DNA reads TGTGCCAGCAGCCCCCGGGACAGGATCTATGGCTACACCTTC. Encoded protein: CASSPRDRIYGYTF.

J is TRBJ1-2 and V is TRBV19; D remains unclear. The CDR3 contains 12 residues. Looked up from germline, CDR1 is LNHDA and CDR2 is SQIVND (reference sequence). Trimming shortened V by 5 bases and J by 4 bases, and 8 bases separated the two germline ends. CDR3 amino acids: CASSLHSYGYTF. As DNA, the CDR3 is TGTGCCAGTAGTCTCCACAGCTATGGCTACACCTTC.

The chain joins TRBV2 to TRBJ1-1; D is unresolved. Germline V gene sequence: CDR1 SNHLY, CDR2 FYNNEI. This CDR3 has 13 residues. DNA for the CDR3: TGTGTGTTAAGGAGGGAGGTGAACACTGAAGCTTTCTTT. Its translation is CVLRREVNTEAFF.

This chain joins TRBV9 and TRBJ2-1, with TRBD2 identical over 7 bases. The CDR3 covers 16 residues. Germline V gene lookup returns CDR1 SGDLS and CDR2 YYNGEE. The junction had 9 bases not matched to a gene; V was cut back by 0 bases and J by 6 bases. The CDR3 nucleotides read TGTGCCAGCAGCGTAGCTACGAGACTAGCTGTCAATGAGCAGTTCTTC. It codes for CASSVATRLAVNEQFF.

The V call is TRBV9, the J call TRBJ2-5; 11 bases are a match to TRBD1. Germline V gene lookup returns CDR1 SGDLS and CDR2 YYNGEE. This CDR3 is 15 amino acids long. Unmatched junction bases numbered 3, after V lost 0 bases and J lost 5 bases. The DNA for the CDR3 is TGTGCCAGCAGCGTAGGGACAGGGGGCCGGGAGACCCAGTACTTC. It codes for CASSVGTGGRETQYF.

J is TRBJ2-5 and V is TRBV6-5, with 7 bases lining up with TRBD2. CDR3 length: 14 residues. With 6 bases clipped from V and 2 bases from J, the junction kept 6 bases outside the gene matches. Germline lookup yields CDR1 MNHEY and CDR2 SVGAGI. DNA for the CDR3: TGTGCCAGCAGCTTTAACGGGGGGCAAGAGACCCAGTACTTC. Its translation is CASSFNGGQETQYF.

The chain is built from TRBV5-4 and TRBJ2-1, with D possibly being TRBD1 (5 bases). The CDR3 covers 13 residues. V lost 2 bases and J 9 bases, leaving 12 bases between the germline ends. The germline CDR1 and CDR2 sequences are SGHNT and YYREEE (reference sequence). This CDR3 is CASSFSQGTEQFF. The CDR3 region has the DNA TGTGCCAGCAGCTTTTCCCAGGGCACTGAGCAGTTCTTC.

Notes on this clone: It may be a read error: a sequence one base away is much more abundant. Distinct nucleotide sequences in the sample also encode this CDR3. J is TRBJ1-2 and V is TRBV5-6, with TRBD1 as a possible D gene (5 bases). Trimming pared 1 base from V and 4 bases from J, leaving 8 bases between. This CDR3 spans 13 amino acids. The germline gives CDR1 SGHDT, CDR2 YYEEEE. In DNA form, the CDR3 reads TGTGCCAGCAGCTTGACAGGCCCCTATGGCTACACCTTC. This codes for CASSLTGPYGYTF.